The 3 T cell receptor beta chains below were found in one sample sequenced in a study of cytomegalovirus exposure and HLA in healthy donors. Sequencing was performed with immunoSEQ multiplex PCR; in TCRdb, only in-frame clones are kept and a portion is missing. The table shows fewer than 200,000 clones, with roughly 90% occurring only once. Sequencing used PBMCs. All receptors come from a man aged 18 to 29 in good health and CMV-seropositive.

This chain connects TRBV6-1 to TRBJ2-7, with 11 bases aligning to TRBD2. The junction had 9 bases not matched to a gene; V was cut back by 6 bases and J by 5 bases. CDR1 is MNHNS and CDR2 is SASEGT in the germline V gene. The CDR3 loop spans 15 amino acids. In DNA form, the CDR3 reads TGTGCCAGCAGGGGAATAGCGGGAGGGCGCAACGAGCAGTACTTC. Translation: CASRGIAGGRNEQYF.

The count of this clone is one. In DNA, the CDR3 is TGCGCCAGCAGGTACGAAGGAGACAATGAGCAGTTCTTC. As protein: CASRYEGDNEQFF. The chain uses TRBV4-1 and TRBJ2-1, with unresolved D. Trimming left V 6 bases short and J 5 bases short, with 11 bases between. This CDR3 spans 13 amino acids. CDR1 and CDR2 from the germline V gene are MGHRA and YSYEKL.

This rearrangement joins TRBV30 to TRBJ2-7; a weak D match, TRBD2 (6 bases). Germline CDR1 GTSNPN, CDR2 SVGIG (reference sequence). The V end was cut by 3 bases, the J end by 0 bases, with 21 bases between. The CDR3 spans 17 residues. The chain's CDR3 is CAWRVIAAPLSSYEQYF. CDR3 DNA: TGTGCCTGGAGGGTGATAGCGGCGCCACTAAGCTCCTACGAGCAGTACTTC.